A single sample gave rise to the 14 T cell receptor beta chains below, sequenced in a study of identical twins. TCRdb re-called the 5' RACE reads with MiXCR, one entry per CDR3 protein. In the table there are 500,000 to 600,000 distinct CDR3 sequences, around 20% of which are singletons. These same records also appear under a second study, on T cells expressing NK-cell markers.

The sequencing sample was made of CD4+ T cells sorted from blood. Receptor source: a woman in her late teens or twenties in good health.

This clonotype was observed a single time. This chain joins TRBV13 and TRBJ2-3; no reliable D call. Germline CDR1 and CDR2: PRHDT and FYEKMQ (reference sequence). V dropped 2 bases and J dropped 1 base, with 13 bases sitting between them. The CDR3 has 16 amino acids. The CDR3 DNA reads as TGTGCCAGCAGCTTACCCCGCCAGGAAGGCACAGATACGCAGTATTTT. As protein: CASSLPRQEGTDTQYF.

This clonotype was counted a few times. The chain recombines TRBV29-1 with TRBJ1-1; D may be TRBD1 (5 bases). Germline CDR1 is SQVTM and CDR2 is ANQGSEA. The CDR3 runs to 15 residues. V dropped 3 bases and J dropped 3 bases, with 17 bases sitting between them. The CDR3 protein is CSVEVGGTGHTEAFF. DNA of the CDR3: TGCAGCGTTGAGGTTGGGGGGACGGGACACACTGAAGCTTTCTTT.

This chain connects TRBV10-3 to TRBJ1-2; possibly TRBD1 for D (6 bases). This CDR3 region has 15 residues. V was shortened by 3 bases and J by 7 bases, with 18 bases between the two germline ends. CDR1 is ENHRY and CDR2 is SYGVKD in the germline V gene. CDR3 sequence: CAISDTTGSGVGYTF. Written as DNA, the CDR3 is TGTGCCATCAGTGATACGACAGGCTCGGGTGTTGGCTACACCTTC.

The CDR3, as DNA: TGTGCCAGCAGTTACAAAGAGCCAGGGGGGACTGAAGCTTTCTTT. It encodes CASSYKEPGGTEAFF. V is TRBV6-5 and J is TRBJ1-1; TRBD1 matches 7 bases. V gave up 2 bases and J gave up 5 bases; unmatched junction bases: 8. Germline-derived CDR1 and CDR2 are MNHEY and SVGAGI. The CDR3 spans 15 residues.

This clonotype was detected only a few times. The rearrangement joins TRBV29-1 to TRBJ2-1; 15 nucleotides match TRBD2. CDR1 and CDR2 from the germline V gene are SQVTM and ANQGSEA. With V trimmed by 7 bases and J by 8 bases, 12 bases remained unmatched. CDR3 length equals 16 residues. The CDR3 DNA reads as TGCAGCGCGGCCGGGACTAGCGGGAGGAGGGTCGATGAGCAGTTCTTC. As protein: CSAAGTSGRRVDEQFF.

This clonotype was counted a few times. The V call is TRBV10-3, the J call TRBJ1-1; TRBD1 might be the D (6 bases). The CDR3 runs 16 residues. Germline assignment: CDR1 ENHRY and CDR2 SYGVKD. V was pared by 0 bases and J by 4 bases, with 15 bases between. The DNA of the CDR3 is TGTGCCATCAGTGAGTCATCAGGGGTTCGTGGCACTGAAGCTTTCTTT. Protein sequence: CAISESSGVRGTEAFF.

This clonotype turned up a few times. The rearrangement uses TRBV7-2 and TRBJ2-2, with no clear D. The V end lost 5 bases, the J end lost 5 bases, and 21 bases lay between the germline ends. CDR1 is SGHTA and CDR2 is FQGNSA in the germline V gene. This CDR3 comprises 17 residues. CDR3 residues: CASSVRSDALGTGELFF. CDR3 nucleotide sequence: TGTGCCAGCAGCGTCAGGAGTGACGCCTTGGGAACCGGGGAGCTGTTTTTT.

The V call is TRBV5-1, the J call TRBJ2-2; the D is unclear. The CDR3 covers 14 residues. With 0 bases removed from V and 5 bases from J, the gap between germline ends came to 8 bases. Germline V lookup: CDR1 SGHRS, CDR2 YFSETQ. The CDR3 coding sequence is TGCGCCAGCAGCTTGGCCTTGAGAACCGGGGAGCTGTTTTTT. It specifies CASSLALRTGELFF.

V is TRBV7-6 and J is TRBJ1-6; weak D call: TRBD1 (5 bases). The V gene's germline CDR1 is SGHVS and CDR2 FNYEAQ. Trimming stripped 4 bases from V and 10 bases from J, with 14 bases between. The CDR3 is 14 residues long. The CDR3 coding sequence is TGTGCCAGCAGCTCGGGGGTGGTCGGGTCACCCCTCCACTTT. This sequence encodes CASSSGVVGSPLHF. Based on the CDR3 plus reference TRBV7-6 and TRBJ1-6, the full variable domain is GAGVSQSPRYKVTKRGQDVALRCDPISGHVSLYWYRQALGQGPEFLTYFNYEAQQDKSGLPNDRFSAERPEGSISTLTIQRTEQRDSAMYRCASSSGVVGSPLHFGNGTRLTVT.

The chain employs TRBV5-1 and TRBJ2-3; D is unresolved. V was shortened by 0 bases and J by 6 bases, with 8 bases between the two germline ends. The CDR3 extends over 13 amino acids. The germline V gene has CDR1 SGHRS and CDR2 YFSETQ. CDR3 coding DNA: TGCGCCAGCAGCTTGGGGGTCTGGGATACGCAGTATTTT. Its protein is CASSLGVWDTQYF.

This clonotype was counted at least ten times. The chain combines TRBV24-1 with TRBJ2-3, with D perhaps matching TRBD1 or TRBD2 (5 bases each). In germline, CDR1 is KGHDR, CDR2 SFDVKD. The length of the CDR3 is 13 residues. The V and J ends lost 3 bases and 7 bases respectively, with 10 bases between them. Here the CDR3 reads CATSDERGHTQYF. In DNA form, the CDR3 reads TGTGCCACCAGTGATGAACGGGGACATACGCAGTATTTT.

This clonotype was seen a single time. The V gene is TRBV11-2, the J gene TRBJ2-2, with 15 bases matching TRBD2. CDR1 SGHAT and CDR2 FQNNGV come from the germline V gene. The CDR3 contains 19 residues. Trimming cost V 6 bases and J 2 bases; bases outside gene matches: 10. In DNA, the CDR3 is TGTGCCAGCAGGCCCTACGGGACTAGCGGGAGGACCAACACCGGGGAGCTGTTTTTT. Protein: CASRPYGTSGRTNTGELFF. Full variable domain (rest looked up from reference TRBV11-2 and TRBJ2-2): EAGVAQSPRYKIIEKRQSVAFWCNPISGHATLYWYQQILGQGPKLLIQFQNNGVVDDSQLPKDRFSAERLKGVDSTLKIQPAKLEDSAVYLCASRPYGTSGRTNTGELFFGEGSRLTVL.

This sequence joins TRBV6-5 and TRBJ1-2; D is possibly TRBD1 (6 bases). The CDR3 runs to 15 residues. Trimming took 2 bases from V and 4 from J, leaving 14 bases between them. The germline V gene encodes CDR1 MNHEY and CDR2 SVGAGI. CDR3 sequence reads: CASSYTYSQGYGYTF. Written as DNA, the CDR3 is TGTGCCAGCAGTTACACGTATTCACAGGGCTATGGCTACACCTTC.

In its sample, this clonotype was seen a few times. The gene calls are TRBV20-1 and TRBJ2-7, with TRBD2 matching 10 bases. Germline CDR1 DFQATT, CDR2 SNEGSKA (reference sequence). The CDR3 totals 15 residues. Trimming took 0 bases from V and 6 from J; bases not matched to a gene: 8. The CDR3 nucleotides are TGCAGTGCTAGAGATCCGCTAGCGGGAGATCTCGAGCAGTACTTC. Amino acids: CSARDPLAGDLEQYF.